A single sample gave rise to the 16 T cell receptor beta chains below, sequenced in a study of regulatory T cells in long-lasting Graves disease. Relying on iRepertoire HTBI primers and Arm-PCR of CDR3 regions, the team built TCR beta libraries. Each CDR3 protein is one row after TCRdb ran MiXCR on the multiplex PCR reads. The repertoire holds under 250,000 distinct CDR3 sequences, about 19% seen once, with about 14% in the top ten. Time point described: newly diagnosed GD, antithyroid drugs for less than 3 months. Making the TCR library involved RNA that had been extracted from PBMCs. The sequences come from peripheral blood mononuclear cells (PBMCs), collected at new diagnosis, from a patient treated with antithyroid drugs. The receptors were sampled from a female donor with Graves disease.

At least ten counts were recorded for this clonotype. The chain joins TRBV5-6 to TRBJ2-5; D is uncertain. This CDR3 comprises 11 residues. Germline lookup yields CDR1 SGHDT and CDR2 YYEEEE. V lost 8 bases to trimming and J lost 4 bases, with 9 bases between them. The CDR3 loop reads CASQLGETQYF. The CDR3 DNA reads as TGTGCCAGTCAACTTGGAGAGACCCAGTACTTC.

This clonotype was observed at least ten times. V gene TRBV7-8 combines with J gene TRBJ2-5; 8 nucleotides align to TRBD1. This CDR3 is 14 amino acids long. From germline, CDR1 is SGHVS and CDR2 FQNEAQ. Germline trimming cut 8 bases from V and 5 bases from J; bases unmatched to any gene: 10. CDR3 sequence: CASGQQGAWETQYF. DNA of the CDR3: TGTGCCAGCGGCCAGCAGGGGGCGTGGGAGACCCAGTACTTC.

This clonotype was observed at least ten times. The chain has TRBV7-9 and TRBJ2-1; tentatively, D is TRBD1 or TRBD2 (7 bases each). Germline V gene data show CDR1 as SEHNR and CDR2 as FQNEAQ (reference sequence). The CDR3 loop spans 12 amino acids. Trimming shortened V by 3 bases and J by 13 bases, and 13 bases separated the two germline ends. The CDR3 is CASSLSGTAQFF. CDR3 nucleotide sequence: TGTGCCAGCAGCTTGAGCGGGACAGCCCAGTTCTTC.

There are many counts of this clonotype. J is TRBJ2-1 and V is TRBV11-2, with 13 positions matching TRBD2. J gave up 4 bases and V 5 bases, and 5 bases lay outside the gene matches. Germline lookup yields CDR1 SGHAT and CDR2 FQNNGV. There are 16 residues in the CDR3. CDR3 residues: CASSPGTSGMYNEQFF. Here the CDR3 DNA reads TGTGCCAGCAGCCCCGGGACTAGCGGGATGTACAATGAGCAGTTCTTC.

J is TRBJ2-5 and V is TRBV18; 7 positions match TRBD1. With 8 bases clipped from V and 2 bases from J, the junction kept 8 bases outside the gene matches. There are 14 residues in the CDR3. The germline gives CDR1 KGHSH, CDR2 LQKENI. CDR3 DNA sequence: TGTGCCAGCAGCCGGACAGGAGCTCAAGAGACCCAGTACTTC. Encoded protein: CASSRTGAQETQYF.

On this clonotype: The CDR3 does not close with the conserved phenylalanine or tryptophan, likely indicating a read error. J is TRBJ2-1 and V is TRBV10-3, with 14 bases lining up with TRBD2. Germline CDR1 and CDR2: ENHRY and SYGVKD. The length of the CDR3 is 17 residues. The V gene end was trimmed by 2 bases and the J gene end by 6 bases; junction bases not matched to a gene: 6. The CDR3: CAISERGTSGRVNEQFS. The CDR3 DNA reads TGTGCCATCAGTGAGAGAGGGACTAGCGGGAGAGTCAATGAGCAGTTCTCC.

This clonotype has ten or more counts. The V call is TRBV2, the J call TRBJ2-7, with D possibly TRBD1 on 5 matching bases. The CDR3 totals 14 residues. CDR1 is SNHLY and CDR2 is FYNNEI in the germline V gene. V lost 2 bases and J 1 base, leaving 9 bases between the germline ends. CDR3 in amino acids: CASSEQGGSYEQYF. CDR3 coding DNA: TGTGCCAGCAGTGAACAGGGTGGGTCCTACGAGCAGTACTTC.

Comments on this clonotype: At one of its ends the junction is not consistent with the germline gene, which may arise from a read error. The rearrangement uses TRBV5-1 and TRBJ1-6; 7 nucleotides align to TRBD1. Germline lookup yields CDR1 SGHRS and CDR2 YFSETQ. This CDR3 region has 16 residues. The CDR3 region has the DNA TGTGCCAGCAGCGCCGGGGCAGGGGGATATAATTCACCCCTCCACTTT. Its translation is CASSAGAGGYNSPLHF.

There are many counts of this clonotype. The V call is TRBV20-1, the J call TRBJ1-1; maybe TRBD1 (6 bases). Germline CDR1 is DFQATT and CDR2 is SNEGSKA (reference sequence). The CDR3 loop spans 14 amino acids. Trimming removed 1 base at V and 6 bases at J, with 15 bases between. The CDR3 protein is CSARAPVGGAEAFF. The CDR3 DNA sequence: TGCAGTGCTAGAGCTCCTGTGGGGGGCGCTGAAGCTTTCTTT.

Only one count was recorded for this clonotype. A far larger clone is one base from this, pointing to a likely read error. Without the conserved terminal phenylalanine or tryptophan, this CDR3 likely stems from a read error. The limits of the CDR3 on the DNA are not certain, so only TCRdb's listed CDR3 is given. The V call is TRBV24-1, the J call TRBJ2-5; the DNA was not used to check the table's D call, TRBD1. Both ends counted, the CDR3 spans 13 residues. CDR1 KGHDR and CDR2 SFDVKD come from the germline V gene. This chain's CDR3 is CATSEGGDSTQYS.

This clonotype was observed at least ten times. This chain uses TRBV6-2 or TRBV6-3 with TRBJ1-4; tentative D call: TRBD1 (6 bases). The CDR3 sequence is 16 residues long. CDR1 is MNHEY, CDR2 SVGEGT, per germline. V lost 4 bases, J lost 0 bases, and 12 bases lay in between. The CDR3 protein is CASSSSRTATNEKLFF. The CDR3 DNA reads as TGTGCCAGCAGTTCCAGTAGGACAGCAACTAATGAAAAACTGTTTTTT.

This clonotype was seen many times. This rearrangement joins TRBV20-1 to TRBJ1-1; 9 nucleotides match TRBD1. This CDR3 has 16 residues. Trimming took 1 base from V and 1 from J; bases not matched to a gene: 7. Germline V lookup: CDR1 DFQATT, CDR2 SNEGSKA (reference sequence). The CDR3 DNA sequence: TGCAGTGCTAGAGGGTTTGGACAGGGGACGAACACTGAAGCTTTCTTT. Amino acid sequence: CSARGFGQGTNTEAFF.

This clonotype came up many times. The chain employs TRBV11-2 and TRBJ2-3; 13 bases agree with TRBD2. V shed 5 bases and J 3 bases; nucleotides not matched to a gene: 5. The CDR3 covers 16 residues. Germline assignment: CDR1 SGHAT and CDR2 FQNNGV. The CDR3 DNA reads TGTGCCAGCAGCCCGGGACTAGCGGGATGGACAGATACGCAGTATTTT. Protein product: CASSPGLAGWTDTQYF. Drawing the rest from reference TRBV11-2 and TRBJ2-3, the complete variable domain is EAGVAQSPRYKIIEKRQSVAFWCNPISGHATLYWYQQILGQGPKLLIQFQNNGVVDDSQLPKDRFSAERLKGVDSTLKIQPAKLEDSAVYLCASSPGLAGWTDTQYFGPGTRLTVL.

V gene TRBV19 combines with J gene TRBJ1-5, with TRBD1 as a possible D gene (5 bases). The CDR3 extends over 14 amino acids. Germline V gene sequence: CDR1 LNHDA, CDR2 SQIVND (reference sequence). V was cut by 3 bases and J by 4 bases, with 10 bases left in between. CDR3 DNA sequence: TGTGCCAGTAGTATGGGGCAGTTTAATCAGCCCCAGCATTTT. Translation: CASSMGQFNQPQHF. Filled out from reference TRBV19 and TRBJ1-5, the complete variable domain reads DGGITQSPKYLFRKEGQNVTLSCEQNLNHDAMYWYRQDPGQGLRLIYYSQIVNDFQKGDIAEGYSVSREKKESFPLTVTSAQKNPTAFYLCASSMGQFNQPQHFGDGTRLSIL.

To note about this clonotype: A much larger clone differs by one base, so this may be a read error. The chain has TRBV27 and TRBJ2-7; 9 bases agree with TRBD2. Trimming cost V 4 bases and J 2 bases; bases outside gene matches: 3. This CDR3 has 14 residues. Germline lookup yields CDR1 MNHEY and CDR2 SMNVEV (reference sequence). CDR3 loop: CASSSGGRAYEQYF. The CDR3, as DNA: TGTGCCAGCAGTTCCGGCGGGAGGGCCTACGAGCAGTACTTC.

Concerning this clonotype itself: It is likely a read error: a sequence one base away is far more abundant. This chain uses TRBV11-2 with TRBJ2-1, with TRBD2 matching 8 bases. The CDR3 sequence is 14 residues long. J was trimmed by 13 bases and V by 5 bases; bases with no gene match: 13. CDR1 and CDR2 (germline): SGHAT, FQNNGV. CDR3 amino acids: CASSPAGVQETQFF. CDR3 bases: TGTGCCAGCAGCCCAGCGGGAGTCCAGGAGACCCAGTTCTTC.